This T cell receptor beta chain was identified in a study of PD-1 blockade in classical Hodgkin lymphoma. Per the germline V gene, CDR1 is WNHNN and CDR2 is SYGVQD (reference sequence). The CDR3 is 16 amino acids. V was pared by 8 bases and J by 8 bases, with 17 bases of the junction left unmatched. This clone was counted a single time. What it binds is unknown. General study findings and limits: Before treatment, complete responders showed about the same diversity as newly diagnosed patients. Reports indicated that newly diagnosed patients had lower baseline TCR diversity than healthy donors did.

With no exception, relapse followed autologous stem cell transplantation in all patients, and brentuximab vedotin exposure varied. The method was immunoSEQ multiplex PCR; TCRdb's version includes in-frame clones alone and lacks a portion of them. The repertoire holds about 99,000 clones, with roughly 80% as singletons. This TCR came from a human donor with classical Hodgkin lymphoma. The material was peripheral blood mononuclear cells (PBMCs), obtained before the second cycle of nivolumab. The V call is TRBV10-1, the J call TRBJ2-1; 8 bases line up with TRBD2. CDR3 sequence: CASSGGIGRALYEQFF. As DNA, the CDR3 is TGCGCCAGCTCCGGGGGGATCGGGAGGGCTCTATATGAGCAGTTCTTC.